Listed below are T cell receptor beta chains from one sample, sequenced in a study of T cell responses to AZD1222 COVID-19 vaccine. Assay used: immunoSEQ multiplex PCR; TCRdb lists only in-frame clones, some missing. The table has over 75,000 clones, roughly 87% seen once. Sequenced here: peripheral blood, sampled 28 days after the second AZD1222 dose. These receptors were obtained from an adult who received the AZD1222 COVID-19 vaccine. CDR3s include the opening cysteine and the closing phenylalanine or tryptophan. D genes are given only for firm matches. Expanded clones get a size class; other rows say once, few or many, or leave the size out.

V	size	D	J	DNA	CDR3
TRBV13	.	TRBD2	TRBJ2-7	TGTGCCAGCAGCCCAAAGCGGGGGGCTCGCTACGAGCAGTACTTC	CASSPKRGARYEQYF
TRBV6-5	.	TRBD1	TRBJ2-7	TGTGCCAGCAGTTACTCAAGAGCAGGGGACAGCGAGCAGTACTTC	CASSYSRAGDSEQYF
TRBV6-5	.	.	TRBJ1-1	TGTGCCAGCAGCTCAACCCGGGGTGGGGCTTTCTTT	CASSSTRGGAFF
TRBV6-5	once	TRBD1	TRBJ2-7	TGTGCCACCGAGACAGGGAGATCCTACGAGCAGTACTTC	CATETGRSYEQYF
TRBV3-1/TRBV3-2	once	.	TRBJ1-2	TGTGCCAGCAGCCAAGGCAGGTCCTACACCTTC	CASSQGRSYTF
TRBV19	once	.	TRBJ2-3	TGTGCCAGTAGTACAACACGGGAGCCAAGCACAGATACGCAGTATTTT	CASSTTREPSTDTQYF
TRBV19	once	.	TRBJ2-7	TGTGCCAGTAGTCTCATGAGCTCCTACGAGCAGTACTTC	CASSLMSSYEQYF
TRBV28	.	TRBD1	TRBJ1-5	TGTGCCAGCAGAAAAGACAGGGTCCCAGGTTCGCAGCCCCAGCATTTT	CASRKDRVPGSQPQHF
TRBV7-3	.	.	TRBJ2-6	TGTGCCAGCAGCTCATCCTCTGGGGCCAACGTCCTGACTTTC	CASSSSSGANVLTF
TRBV11-3	.	.	TRBJ2-1	TGTGCCAGCAGCTTCGGGAAGGGTGAGCAGTTCTTC	CASSFGKGEQFF
TRBV4-1	.	.	TRBJ2-1	TGCGCCAGCAGCCCTGGGGGGGCTGGTGGTGATGAGCAGTTCTTC	CASSPGGAGGDEQFF
TRBV18	.	.	TRBJ2-7	TGTGCCAGCTCACCCCGTCAGGACGAGCAGTACTTC	CASSPRQDEQYF
TRBV2	.	.	TRBJ1-1	TGTGCCAGGATGCGACAGCCGAACACTGAAGCTTTCTTT	CARMRQPNTEAFF
TRBV14	.	TRBD2	TRBJ2-7	TGTGCCAGCAGCCTCGGGACTAGCGGGGCCTACGAGCAGTACTTC	CASSLGTSGAYEQYF
TRBV5-8	.	TRBD2	TRBJ2-1	TGTGCCAGCATCCCGGGACTACAATACAATGAGCAGTTCTTC	CASIPGLQYNEQFF
TRBV18	.	.	TRBJ1-2	TGTGCCAGCTCACCTACACGAACTTCTAACTATGGCTACACCTTC	CASSPTRTSNYGYTF
TRBV7-9	.	.	TRBJ2-5	TGTGCCAGCAGCTTAGGAAGGGAGCTCGACCAGTACTTC	CASSLGRELDQYF
TRBV14	.	.	TRBJ2-1	TGTGCCAGCAGCCAAGGTCTGGGACGGAACAATGAGCAGTTCTTC	CASSQGLGRNNEQFF
TRBV4-1	.	.	TRBJ1-4	TGCGCCAGCAGCCAACGTCCCTGGCAGGTTAATGAAAAACTGTTTTTT	CASSQRPWQVNEKLFF
TRBV29-1	.	.	TRBJ1-4	TGCAGCGTTGAAGAGGCATATACACATGAAAAACTGTTTTTT	CSVEEAYTHEKLFF
TRBV28	.	.	TRBJ1-4	TGTGCCAGCAGTACGTTAATGTGGGGGCTCCGGGAAAAACTGTTTTTT	CASSTLMWGLREKLFF
TRBV7-2	.	TRBD2	TRBJ2-3	TGTGCCAGCAGCAGAAGCGGGGGGGCGGGTTCAGATACGCAGTATTTT	CASSRSGGAGSDTQYF
TRBV19	.	.	TRBJ1-1	TGTGCCAGTAGTACACCGATGGCCCCCACTGAAGCTTTCTTT	CASSTPMAPTEAFF
TRBV24-1	.	.	TRBJ1-5	TGTGCCACCAGTGAGACGGATTCAGGGGCAAGCCAGCCCCAGCATTTT	CATSETDSGASQPQHF
TRBV5-1	.	.	TRBJ1-2	TGCGCCAGCAGCTTGGAACTGCCGGGGGGTAACTATGGCTACACCTTC	CASSLELPGGNYGYTF
TRBV5-1	.	TRBD2	TRBJ2-7	TGCGCCAGCAGCTTGGGGTTAAGGACTAGCGGGGACGAGCAGTACTTC	CASSLGLRTSGDEQYF
TRBV2	.	.	TRBJ2-7	TGTGCCAGCAGTGCCCTGGGCAGCTACGAGCAGTACTTC	CASSALGSYEQYF
TRBV19	.	.	TRBJ1-5	TGTGCCAGTAGTATAGGGCAGCCCCTGGAGCCCCAGCATTTT	CASSIGQPLEPQHF
TRBV7-2	once	.	TRBJ1-6	TGTGCCAGCACCCCTCCGTGGGGGGACAATTCACCCCTCCACTTT	CASTPPWGDNSPLHF
TRBV5-1	.	TRBD2	TRBJ2-2	TGCGCCAGCAGCGGCGGGGGGAGCGCCGGGGAGCTGTTTTTT	CASSGGGSAGELFF
TRBV28	.	.	TRBJ2-7	TGTGCCAGCAGTTTTCCGGGGAATTTCTACGAGCAGTACTTC	CASSFPGNFYEQYF
TRBV7-3	.	.	TRBJ1-6	TGTGCCAGCAGCTTAAATCCCAGCCGGGGGGATTCACCCCTCCACTTT	CASSLNPSRGDSPLHF
TRBV5-4	once	.	TRBJ1-2	TGTGCCAGCAGCCCCGGACAGACAGGCTACACCTTC	CASSPGQTGYTF
TRBV5-8	.	.	TRBJ1-4	TGTGCCAGCAGCTTGTTCGGAGGGAAGGAAAAACTGTTTTTT	CASSLFGGKEKLFF
TRBV27	.	.	TRBJ1-5	TGTGCCAGCAGTTTATCATGGGGGGCCGGGAAACAGCCCCAGCATTTT	CASSLSWGAGKQPQHF